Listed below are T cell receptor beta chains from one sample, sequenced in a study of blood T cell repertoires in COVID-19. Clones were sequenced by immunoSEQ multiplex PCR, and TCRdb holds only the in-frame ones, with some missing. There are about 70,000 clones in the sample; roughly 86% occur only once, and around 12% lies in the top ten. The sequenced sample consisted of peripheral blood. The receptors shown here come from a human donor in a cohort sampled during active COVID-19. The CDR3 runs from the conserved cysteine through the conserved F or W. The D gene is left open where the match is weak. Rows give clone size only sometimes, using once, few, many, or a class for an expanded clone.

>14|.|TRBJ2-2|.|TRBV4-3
TGCGCCAGCAGCCAAGTAAGCGGGACCGGGGAGCTGTTTTTT
CASSQVSGTGELFF
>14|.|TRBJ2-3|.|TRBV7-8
TGTGCCAGCAGCTGGGGCGGCGGCACAGATACGCAGTATTTT
CASSWGGGTDTQYF
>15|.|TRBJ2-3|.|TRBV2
TGTGCCAGCAGTGGCCAACTAGTCGGCACAGATACGCAGTATTTT
CASSGQLVGTDTQYF
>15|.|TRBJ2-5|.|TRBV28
TGTGCCAGCAGTACCCCCCGGAAGGGGGATGAGACCCAGTACTTC
CASSTPRKGDETQYF
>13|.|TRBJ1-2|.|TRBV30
TGTGCCTGGACCAGTGTATGGGGGGTAGGCTACACCTTC
CAWTSVWGVGYTF
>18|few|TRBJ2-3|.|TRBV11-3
TGTGCCAGCAGCTTAAAGAGGACCGGGACTGGGGGGACAGATACGCAGTATTTT
CASSLKRTGTGGTDTQYF
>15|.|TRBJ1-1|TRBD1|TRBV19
TGTGCCAGTAGTATCACAGGACAGGGGGACACTGAAGCTTTCTTT
CASSITGQGDTEAFF
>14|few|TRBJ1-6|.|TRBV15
TGTGCCACCAGCAGGGATACAGAGTCTTCACCCCTCCACTTT
CATSRDTESSPLHF
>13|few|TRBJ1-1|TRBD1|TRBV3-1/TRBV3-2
TGTGCCAGCAGTACAGGGGGGAGGACTGAAGCTTTCTTT
CASSTGGRTEAFF
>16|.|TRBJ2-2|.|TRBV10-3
TGTGCCATCAGTGAGAGGCTAGCGTCGAACACCGGGGAGCTGTTTTTT
CAISERLASNTGELFF
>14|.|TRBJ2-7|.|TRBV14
TGTGCCAGCAGCCCCGGGGGTGTTGGTTACGAGCAGTACTTC
CASSPGGVGYEQYF
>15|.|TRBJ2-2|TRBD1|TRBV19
TGTGCCAGTAGTATGCAGTCATCAGGGGGCGGGGAGCTGTTTTTT
CASSMQSSGGGELFF
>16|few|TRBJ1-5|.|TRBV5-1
TGCGCCAGCAGCTTGGCGCCACAGGGTAACAATCAGCCCCAGCATTTT
CASSLAPQGNNQPQHF
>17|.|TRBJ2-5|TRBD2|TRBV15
TGTGCCACCAGCAGGGGGCGGGGGGGAACCCAAGGAGAGACCCAGTACTTC
CATSRGRGGTQGETQYF
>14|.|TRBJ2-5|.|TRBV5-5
TGTGCCAGCAGCTTGGGAGCCCTACCGGAGACCCAGTACTTC
CASSLGALPETQYF
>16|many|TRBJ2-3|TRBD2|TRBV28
TGTGCCAGCAGCTGGACTAGCGGGGGACCCACGTATACGCAGTATTTT
CASSWTSGGPTYTQYF
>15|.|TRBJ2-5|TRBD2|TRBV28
TGTGCCAGCTTCTCCCGAGGCGGGGGCCAAGAGACCCAGTACTTC
CASFSRGGGQETQYF
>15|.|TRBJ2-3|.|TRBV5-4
TGTGCCAGCAGCTCCCATTACAGAAGCACAGATACGCAGTATTTT
CASSSHYRSTDTQYF
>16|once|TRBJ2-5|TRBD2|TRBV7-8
TGTGCCAGCAGCCCGGGGACTAGCCGGTACCAAGAGACCCAGTACTTC
CASSPGTSRYQETQYF
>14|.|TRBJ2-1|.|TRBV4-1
TGCGCCAGCAGCCAGTCAACCGGGACTGGTGAGCAGTTCTTC
CASSQSTGTGEQFF
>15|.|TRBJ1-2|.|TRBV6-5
TGTGCCATCAAGGGGGGGCCGGGTAAATCGATCGGCTACACCTTC
CAIKGGPGKSIGYTF
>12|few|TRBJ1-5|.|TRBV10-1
TGCGCCACAGGGACACTAGGACAGCCCCAGCATTTT
CATGTLGQPQHF
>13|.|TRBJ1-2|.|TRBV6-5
TGTGCCAGCAGTCCATCAGGCTACTATGGCTACACCTTC
CASSPSGYYGYTF
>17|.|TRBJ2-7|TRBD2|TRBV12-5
TGTGCTAGTGCCATTGACGTAGGTGCCGGGACTAGCGTCGAGCAGTACTTC
CASAIDVGAGTSVEQYF
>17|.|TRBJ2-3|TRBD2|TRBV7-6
TGTGCCAGCAGCCCCTCCATTGCGGGGGGGATCACAGATACGCAGTATTTT
CASSPSIAGGITDTQYF
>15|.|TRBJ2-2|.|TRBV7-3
TGTGCCAGCAGCTTAAGTGGCAAGATCACCGGGGAGCTGTTTTTT
CASSLSGKITGELFF
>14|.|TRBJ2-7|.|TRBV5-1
TGCGCCAGCTGCGCAAACCTAGGCTCCTACGAGCAGTACTTC
CASCANLGSYEQYF
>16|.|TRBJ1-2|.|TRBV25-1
TGTGCCAGCAGTGAGTCCCGTCGGGGGGGGGCGAGTGGCTACACCTTC
CASSESRRGGASGYTF
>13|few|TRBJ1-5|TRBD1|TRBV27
TGTGCCAGCAGTTGGACAGGAAATCAGCCCCAGCATTTT
CASSWTGNQPQHF
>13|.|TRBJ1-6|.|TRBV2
TGTGCCAGCAGTTCAGGGTCTCATTCACCCCTCCACTTT
CASSSGSHSPLHF
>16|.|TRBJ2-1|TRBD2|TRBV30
TGTGCCTGGAGTCGAGGGTTACTAGCGAGAGGGAATGAGCAGTTCTTC
CAWSRGLLARGNEQFF
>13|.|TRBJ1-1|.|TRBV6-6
TGTGCCAGCAGTGGGGGGGCAGGGGTTAGAGCTTTCTTT
CASSGGAGVRAFF
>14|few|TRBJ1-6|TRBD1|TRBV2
TGTGCCAGCATACGCGGACAGGGGTCCTCACCCCTCCACTTT
CASIRGQGSSPLHF
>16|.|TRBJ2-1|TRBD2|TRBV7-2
TGTGCCAGCAGCTTACAGGGCGGGGGGAATTACAATGAGCAGTTCTTC
CASSLQGGGNYNEQFF
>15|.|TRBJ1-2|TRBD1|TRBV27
TGTGCCAGCAGTGCAGGGACAGGACTTTCCTATGGCTACACCTTC
CASSAGTGLSYGYTF
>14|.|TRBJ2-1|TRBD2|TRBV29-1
TGCAGCGTTCGGGGGGGAAGCTCCTACAATGAGCAGTTCTTC
CSVRGGSSYNEQFF
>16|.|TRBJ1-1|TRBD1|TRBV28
TGTGCCAGCACACCCGGGGACAGGGTTGGGAACACTGAAGCTTTCTTT
CASTPGDRVGNTEAFF
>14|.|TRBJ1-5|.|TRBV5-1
TGCGCCAGCAGCTCGACGGCGGGCGGTCAGCCCCAGCATTTT
CASSSTAGGQPQHF
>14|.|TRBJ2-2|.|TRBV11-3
TGTGCCAGCAGCTTAGGGCAGGGTACCGGGGAGCTGTTTTTT
CASSLGQGTGELFF
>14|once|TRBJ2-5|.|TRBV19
TGTGCCAGTAGTCGTCTAATTCGGCAAGAGACCCAGTACTTC
CASSRLIRQETQYF
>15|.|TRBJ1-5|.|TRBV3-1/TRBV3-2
TGTGCCAGCAGCCAAGAGGGGGGTAGTCGTGGACCCCAGCATTTT
CASSQEGGSRGPQHF
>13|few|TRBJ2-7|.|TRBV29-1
TGCAGCGTTGCCGGTGCCGGTCTGTACGAGCAGTACTTC
CSVAGAGLYEQYF